This TCR beta chain was sequenced for a study of CD8 T cells in Susac syndrome. Turning to this clonotype: Its antigen is undetermined.

Study conclusions and caveats: Regarding the TCR sequencing and HLA analysis, the study admitted that a relatively small number of individuals were involved.

The germline V gene has CDR1 DFQATT and CDR2 SNEGSKA (reference sequence). V was trimmed by 3 bases and J by 5 bases, leaving 8 bases between them. This CDR3 spans 12 amino acids. Reverse transcription used roughly 0.45 to 1 ug RNA and random hexamers. Amplification of the TCR beta CDR3 was carried out by immunoSEQ multiplex PCR, which spanned a total of 54 Vbeta and 13 Jbeta segments. One entry per CDR3 protein, called by TCRdb with MiXCR from the immunoSEQ multiplex PCR reads. The table records approximately 130,000 distinct CDR3 sequences, 90% to 95% of them present only once. Sequencing targeted TCR beta in blood CD8+ and CD4+ T cells. Relapsing-remitting disease, either stable or active, was present in the treatment-naive patients who were the multiple sclerosis controls.

The chain carries TRBV20-1 and TRBJ2-1, with D perhaps assigned TRBD1 or TRBD2 (5 bases each). The TCR was taken from a human donor with multiple sclerosis. The specimen sequenced was CD8+ T cells from PBMCs. The CDR3, as DNA: TGCAGTGCTAGCGGGGACCACAATGAGCAGTTCTTC. Translated: CSASGDHNEQFF.